A single sample is the source of the 32 T cell receptor beta chains below, sequenced in a study of blood T cell repertoires in COVID-19. TCRdb keeps only in-frame clones here, not all; method: immunoSEQ multiplex PCR. Of 200,000 to 250,000 clones in the sample, 70% to 90% are singletons; the top ten hold about 3.1%. Sequences were obtained from PBMCs or T cells enriched from blood (not recorded which). Receptor source: a woman in her forties or fifties in a cohort exposed to, infected with or recovered from COVID-19 (not recorded which).

This sequence joins TRBV11-1 and TRBJ2-3; 7 bases agree with TRBD2. The V segment lost 5 bases and the J segment 4 bases; nucleotides outside the gene matches: 6. The CDR3 totals 14 residues. Germline V gene lookup returns CDR1 SGHAT and CDR2 FQDESV (reference sequence). The CDR3 bases are TGTGCCAGCAGCACCCTACTAGCGCCAGATACGCAGTATTTT. Translating it yields CASSTLLAPDTQYF.

The rearrangement joins TRBV10-3 to TRBJ2-7, with D possibly TRBD1 on 6 matching bases. In germline, CDR1 is ENHRY, CDR2 SYGVKD. This CDR3 contains 12 residues. The V end lost 11 bases, the J end lost 0 bases, and 11 bases lay between the germline ends. The chain's CDR3 is CAAGQLSYEQYF. The DNA of the CDR3 is TGTGCCGCCGGACAGCTCTCCTACGAGCAGTACTTC.

This chain connects TRBV19 to TRBJ1-2, with D possibly being TRBD1 (6 bases). CDR1 is LNHDA, CDR2 SQIVND, per germline (reference sequence). V lost 7 bases and J lost 7, with 16 bases in between. The CDR3 is 13 amino acids. The chain's CDR3 is CASNIGGASGYTF. The CDR3 nucleotides are TGTGCCAGTAATATTGGGGGCGCGAGTGGCTACACCTTC.

The chain has TRBV4-3 and TRBJ2-3; no clear D. Germline lookup yields CDR1 LGHNA and CDR2 YSLEER. The CDR3 is made up of 16 amino acids. The V end lost 1 base, the J end lost 0 bases, and 11 bases lay between the germline ends. In DNA, the CDR3 is TGCGCCAGCAGCCAAGGGTTGGCAGGTAGCACAGATACGCAGTATTTT. It yields the protein CASSQGLAGSTDTQYF.

This rearrangement joins TRBV18 to TRBJ2-7; the match to TRBD2 covers 10 bases. Germline V gene sequence: CDR1 KGHSH, CDR2 LQKENI. The junction had 8 bases not matched to a gene; V was cut back by 4 bases and J by 5 bases. The length of the CDR3 is 15 residues. CDR3 nucleotides: TGTGCCAGCTCACTGGCCCTAGCGGGGGATAACGAGCAGTACTTC. Protein: CASSLALAGDNEQYF. Using reference TRBV18 and TRBJ2-7 for the parts outside the CDR3, the full variable domain is NAGVMQNPRHLVRRRGQEARLRCSPMKGHSHVYWYRQLPEEGLKFMVYLQKENIIDESGMPKERFSAEFPKEGPSILRIQQVVRGDSAAYFCASSLALAGDNEQYFGPGTRLTVT.

The count of this clone is one. The CDR3 here is CASSLLIGQSFPNTEAFF. The CDR3 coding sequence is TGTGCCAGCAGCTTATTGATAGGACAGTCCTTTCCGAACACTGAAGCTTTCTTT. V usage is TRBV7-2 and J usage is TRBJ1-1; possible D gene TRBD1, 6 bases. Trimming removed 2 bases from V and 1 base from J, with 20 bases in between. In germline, CDR1 is SGHTA, CDR2 FQGNSA. CDR3 length: 18 residues.

V gene TRBV6-2 or TRBV6-3 combines with J gene TRBJ2-3, with 12 positions matching TRBD2. The CDR3 totals 18 residues. Germline V CDR1 and CDR2: MNHEY, SVGEGT. V dropped 5 bases and J dropped 7; count of bases not matched to a gene: 16. The CDR3 DNA reads as TGTGCCAGCAGTCCGACGCCGGGACTAGCGGGCGAGGATTATACGCAGTATTTT. Residues: CASSPTPGLAGEDYTQYF.

The chain uses TRBV5-6 and TRBJ1-2, with 7 nucleotides matching TRBD1. Germline V lookup: CDR1 SGHDT, CDR2 YYEEEE. With 1 base clipped from V and 0 bases from J, the junction kept 6 bases outside the gene matches. The CDR3 runs to 16 residues. The DNA of the CDR3 is TGTGCCAGCAGCTTGAGACGAAGGGGGCCTAACTATGGCTACACCTTC. This encodes CASSLRRRGPNYGYTF.

The chain uses TRBV29-1 and TRBJ2-1; TRBD1 aligns across 8 bases. Germline CDR1 SQVTM, CDR2 ANQGSEA. After removal of 4 bases from V and 6 bases from J, the junction contained 5 bases not matched to a gene. The CDR3 covers 13 residues. The CDR3 sequence: CSVGWQGANEQFF. The CDR3 DNA reads TGCAGCGTTGGATGGCAGGGGGCCAATGAGCAGTTCTTC.

This clone came up a few times. The gene calls are TRBV5-8 and TRBJ1-1; the D is unclear. This CDR3 has 13 residues. The germline V gene encodes CDR1 SGHTS and CDR2 YDEGEE. The V end lost 0 bases, the J end lost 1 base, and 4 bases lay between the germline ends. CDR3 amino acids: CASSLATNTEAFF. The CDR3 region has the DNA TGTGCCAGCAGCTTGGCTACGAACACTGAAGCTTTCTTT.

V usage is TRBV13 and J usage is TRBJ2-3; D is ambiguous. CDR3 size: 14 residues. V lost 8 bases and J 1 base, leaving 13 bases between the germline ends. Germline-derived CDR1 and CDR2 are PRHDT and FYEKMQ (reference sequence). CDR3 sequence (DNA): TGTGCCAGCTTGCACAGCCACCGCACAGATACGCAGTATTTT. It yields the protein CASLHSHRTDTQYF.

The chain is built from TRBV6-1 and TRBJ2-1; D perhaps matches TRBD2 (5 bases). Germline V lookup: CDR1 MNHNS, CDR2 SASEGT. This CDR3 has 16 residues. V was shortened by 3 bases and J by 4 bases, with 16 bases between the two germline ends. The CDR3 protein is CASSDPNPGLYNEQFF. The CDR3 coding sequence is TGTGCCAGCAGTGACCCTAACCCCGGACTGTACAATGAGCAGTTCTTC.

This rearrangement joins TRBV5-1 to TRBJ2-3, with D perhaps TRBD2 (7 bases). CDR3 length equals 15 residues. V was trimmed by 0 bases and J by 4 bases, leaving 12 bases between them. CDR1 is SGHRS, CDR2 YFSETQ, per germline. CDR3 in DNA: TGCGCCAGCAGCTTGGGCGCGGGGGCATCAGATACGCAGTATTTT. Protein sequence: CASSLGAGASDTQYF.

The chain employs TRBV7-3 and TRBJ2-5; D is possibly TRBD1 (5 bases). Trimming removed 8 bases from V and 5 bases from J, with 15 bases in between. Germline V gene lookup returns CDR1 SGHTA and CDR2 FQGTGA. This CDR3 has 13 amino acids. The CDR3 loop is CASGQGSGETQYF. Written as DNA, the CDR3 is TGTGCCAGCGGCCAGGGCTCTGGTGAGACCCAGTACTTC.

The chain recombines TRBV3-1 (or the pseudogene TRBV3-2) with TRBJ2-7; a weak D match, TRBD2 (5 bases). CDR3 size: 14 residues. Germline-derived CDR1 and CDR2 are LGHDT and YNNKEL (reference sequence). The germline V and J ends were trimmed by 1 base and 9 bases, with 16 bases remaining between them. DNA of the CDR3: TGTGCCAGCAGCCAAGGCCGGGTCCCGGCGGGGCAGTACTTC. It specifies CASSQGRVPAGQYF.

The V and J genes are TRBV6-2 or TRBV6-3 and TRBJ1-6; maybe TRBD1 (5 bases). Trimming removed 4 bases from V and 13 bases from J, with 20 bases in between. The CDR3 sequence is 15 residues long. Per the germline V gene, CDR1 is MNHEY and CDR2 is SVGEGT. The CDR3 nucleotides read TGTGCCAGCAGTTGGGCGACAGCCGTTTTAGCTCCCCTCCACTTT. Protein: CASSWATAVLAPLHF.

The chain's CDR3 is CASSPGLAKETQYF. For the CDR3, the DNA is TGTGCCAGTAGCCCGGGACTAGCAAAAGAGACCCAGTACTTC. The rearrangement links TRBV19 to TRBJ2-5, with 9 bases matching TRBD2. Unmatched junction bases numbered 5, after V lost 6 bases and J lost 3 bases. CDR3 length: 14 residues. The V gene's germline CDR1 is LNHDA and CDR2 SQIVND (reference sequence).

The V call is TRBV14, the J call TRBJ1-4, with D unclear. The CDR3 sequence is 16 residues long. V was clipped by 1 base and J by 3 bases, with 12 bases between them. The germline gives CDR1 SGHDN, CDR2 FVKESK. As DNA, the CDR3 is TGTGCCAGCAGCCAAGGGTTCGGGGAATCTAATGAAAAACTGTTTTTT. It is translated as CASSQGFGESNEKLFF.

This clone was picked up one time. The chain has TRBV7-9 and TRBJ1-4, with D perhaps TRBD1 (5 bases). V gave up 5 bases and J gave up 8 bases, with 18 bases separating them. CDR1 SEHNR and CDR2 FQNEAQ come from the germline V gene (reference sequence). The CDR3 runs to 15 residues. The CDR3 is CASSPRGEGREKLFF. The CDR3 DNA reads TGTGCCAGCAGCCCCCGGGGAGAGGGGAGGGAAAAACTGTTTTTT. Supplemented by reference TRBV7-9 and TRBJ1-4, the full variable domain reads DTGVSQNPRHKITKRGQNVTFRCDPISEHNRLYWYRQTLGQGPEFLTYFQNEAQLEKSRLLSDRFSAERPKGSFSTLEIQRTEQGDSAMYLCASSPRGEGREKLFFGSGTQLSVL.

The chain links TRBV3-1 (or the pseudogene TRBV3-2) to TRBJ2-2; D may be TRBD2 (6 bases). V was shortened by 4 bases and J by 6 bases, with 21 bases between the two germline ends. There are 17 residues in the CDR3. Germline V lookup: CDR1 LGHDT, CDR2 YNNKEL (reference sequence). CDR3 bases: TGTGCCAGCAGCCCGGGACTTCCGTCAGCCGGCGCCGGGGAGCTGTTTTTT. Translating gives CASSPGLPSAGAGELFF.

The J gene is TRBJ1-6, the V gene TRBV4-3; TRBD1 is a possible D gene (6 bases). V gave up 2 bases and J gave up 0 bases, with 8 bases separating them. Germline CDR1 and CDR2: LGHNA and YSLEER. The length of the CDR3 is 16 residues. The CDR3 DNA sequence: TGCGCCAGCAGCCAACCACAGGGCTCCTATAATTCACCCCTCCACTTT. The encoded protein is CASSQPQGSYNSPLHF.

The chain joins TRBV7-3 to TRBJ1-1; 12 nucleotides line up with TRBD1. V lost 2 bases to trimming and J lost 12 bases; unmatched junction nucleotides: 10. The CDR3 runs 15 residues. Germline CDR1 reads SGHTA; CDR2 reads FQGTGA. The CDR3 loop reads CASSLGPGTGGRSFF. The CDR3 region has the DNA TGTGCCAGCAGCTTAGGTCCCGGGACAGGGGGCCGGTCTTTCTTT.

This sequence joins TRBV19 and TRBJ1-4, with 9 bases lining up with TRBD1. The junction had 15 bases not matched to a gene; V was cut back by 7 bases and J by 6 bases. Germline CDR1 LNHDA, CDR2 SQIVND (reference sequence). CDR3 length equals 17 residues. The CDR3 protein is CASNDRGSGNDHEKLFF. The CDR3 bases are TGTGCCAGTAACGACAGGGGGTCGGGGAACGACCATGAAAAACTGTTTTTT.

The chain is built from TRBV27 and TRBJ2-1; 9 nucleotides agree with TRBD1. After removal of 6 bases from V and 7 bases from J, the junction contained 13 bases not matched to a gene. The CDR3 spans 16 residues. In germline, CDR1 is MNHEY, CDR2 SMNVEV (reference sequence). The CDR3 nucleotides are TGTGCCAGCAGAGCCTTGGGGACAGGGAATGAGAATGAGCAGTTCTTC. Its translation is CASRALGTGNENEQFF.

The CDR3, as DNA: TGTGCCAGCTCATCCGGACAGGGTTCCTCCTACGAGCAGTACTTC. It specifies CASSSGQGSSYEQYF. This chain links TRBV18 with TRBJ2-7, with TRBD1 matching over 8 bases. Germline CDR1 is KGHSH and CDR2 is LQKENI. The CDR3 sequence is 15 residues long. V gave up 5 bases and J gave up 0 bases; unmatched junction bases: 6. The entire variable domain, with the rest obtained from reference TRBV18 and TRBJ2-7, is as follows: NAGVMQNPRHLVRRRGQEARLRCSPMKGHSHVYWYRQLPEEGLKFMVYLQKENIIDESGMPKERFSAEFPKEGPSILRIQQVVRGDSAAYFCASSSGQGSSYEQYFGPGTRLTVT.

The rearrangement joins TRBV19 to TRBJ2-1, with a possible D match to TRBD2 (5 bases). The CDR3 has 14 residues. Deletions cut 7 bases from V and 2 bases from J, with 12 bases between. The germline CDR1 and CDR2 sequences are LNHDA and SQIVND (reference sequence). Here the CDR3 DNA reads TGTGCCAGTAATCCCAGCGGAACCTACAATGAGCAGTTCTTC. Encoded protein: CASNPSGTYNEQFF.

This clone was detected once. V gene TRBV6-5 combines with J gene TRBJ1-1; the D gene is possibly TRBD1 (5 bases). Looked up from germline, CDR1 is MNHEY and CDR2 is SVGAGI. Trimming removed 0 bases at V and 1 base at J, with 12 bases between. The CDR3 is 16 residues long. Here the CDR3 reads CASSYSNRGENTEAFF. CDR3 in DNA: TGTGCCAGCAGTTACTCGAATCGGGGGGAGAACACTGAAGCTTTCTTT.

The rearrangement joins TRBV2 to TRBJ2-5; D perhaps matches TRBD2 (6 bases). V dropped 6 bases and J dropped 2 bases, with 10 bases sitting between them. This CDR3 region has 13 residues. Germline CDR1 and CDR2: SNHLY and FYNNEI. The CDR3 DNA follows: TGTGCCAGCAGCGGGGGTATACAAGAGACCCAGTACTTC. This sequence encodes CASSGGIQETQYF.

This clone was seen a handful of times. The rearrangement links TRBV7-8 to TRBJ2-7; TRBD1 matches at 7 bases. Germline V lookup: CDR1 SGHVS, CDR2 FQNEAQ. The CDR3 is 16 amino acids. Trimming took 4 bases from V and 2 from J; bases not matched to a gene: 11. CDR3 DNA sequence: TGTGCCAGCAGCTCGAGAGGGGGCATTGATGCCTACGAGCAGTACTTC. Protein product: CASSSRGGIDAYEQYF.

The chain recombines TRBV2 with TRBJ1-1, with D maybe TRBD1 (6 bases). V lost 5 bases and J 0 bases, leaving 10 bases between the germline ends. The germline V gene encodes CDR1 SNHLY and CDR2 FYNNEI. The CDR3 contains 14 residues. CDR3 nucleotides: TGTGCCAGCAGTAGGGGGTTATTGAACACTGAAGCTTTCTTT. It encodes CASSRGLLNTEAFF.

The chain carries TRBV30 and TRBJ2-1; 9 nucleotides align to TRBD2. Germline V CDR1 and CDR2: GTSNPN, SVGIG (reference sequence). The CDR3 is 15 amino acids. J gave up 6 bases and V 3 bases, and 9 bases lay outside the gene matches. The CDR3 DNA follows: TGTGCCTGGAGGGTCGGCGGGGGGGCCTTCAATGAGCAGTTCTTC. Protein: CAWRVGGGAFNEQFF.

The rearrangement joins TRBV4-1 to TRBJ2-3, with TRBD2 identical over 8 bases. V trimming: 3 bases; J trimming: 5 bases; junction bases outside the gene matches: 4. The CDR3 length is 14 residues. Germline CDR1 MGHRA, CDR2 YSYEKL. CDR3 residues: CASSQQTSGDTQYF. The CDR3 coding sequence is TGCGCCAGCAGCCAGCAAACTAGCGGAGATACGCAGTATTTT.